The clone carrying this TCR beta chain was observed a single time. The antigen is undetermined. Trimming took 3 bases from V and 5 from J; bases not matched to a gene: 14. CDR1 is SGHVS and CDR2 is FQNEAQ in the germline V gene. The CDR3 covers 18 residues. The record originates from a study of cytomegalovirus exposure and HLA in healthy donors. Looking at the study overall: The approximately 110 validation repertoires used the same platform as the roughly 620 first-cohort repertoires, a later analysis reported. Study-wide results and limits: It was reportedly the case that the classifier diagnosed cytomegalovirus status with high specificity and sensitivity. According to the study, roughly 180 TCR beta chains were cytomegalovirus-associated.

Measured with immunoSEQ multiplex PCR; TCRdb has only the in-frame clones, and not every one. This sample carries over 200,000 clones, about 90% of them seen once, and the ten largest clones take approximately 0.34%. V gene TRBV7-8 combines with J gene TRBJ2-3, with TRBD2 identical over 10 bases. The sequence was obtained from a young woman in good health and CMV-seronegative. Sequencing was done on a sample of PBMCs. CDR3: CASSFGAAGGFAGDTQYF. CDR3 sequence (DNA): TGTGCCAGCAGCTTCGGGGCAGCGGGGGGGTTTGCGGGAGATACGCAGTATTTT. The variable domain in full, with the rest retrieved from reference TRBV7-8 and TRBJ2-3, is GAGVSQSPRYKVAKRGQDVALRCDPISGHVSLFWYQQALGQGPEFLTYFQNEAQLDKSGLPSDRFFAERPEGSVSTLKIQRTQQEDSAVYLCASSFGAAGGFAGDTQYFGPGTRLTVL.